The clone carrying this T cell receptor (beta chain) was detected a few times. The data derive from a study of beta chain features in type 1 diabetes. Study background: Patients shared similar age, gender and cell yields with healthy donors. Across the samples, about 100 million sorted cells were examined in total.

Per germline, CDR1 MNHNY and CDR2 SVGAGI (reference sequence). Unmatched junction bases numbered 11, after V lost 6 bases and J lost 2 bases. The CDR3 has 16 residues. Expressed TCRB transcripts were sequenced after all isolated RNA was converted to cDNA. Method: immunoSEQ multiplex PCR; TCRdb's copy keeps in-frame clones and lacks some. This table holds about 620,000 clones, roughly a sixth found once. This chain links TRBV6-6 with TRBJ2-5, with 8 bases lining up with TRBD1. The sequencing input was naive CD4+ T cells from blood. The clonotype comes from a man younger than 35 in good health. CDR3 bases: TGTGCCAGCAGGGACTCCCGGGACAGGCTTCAAGAGACCCAGTACTTC. Encoded protein: CASRDSRDRLQETQYF.